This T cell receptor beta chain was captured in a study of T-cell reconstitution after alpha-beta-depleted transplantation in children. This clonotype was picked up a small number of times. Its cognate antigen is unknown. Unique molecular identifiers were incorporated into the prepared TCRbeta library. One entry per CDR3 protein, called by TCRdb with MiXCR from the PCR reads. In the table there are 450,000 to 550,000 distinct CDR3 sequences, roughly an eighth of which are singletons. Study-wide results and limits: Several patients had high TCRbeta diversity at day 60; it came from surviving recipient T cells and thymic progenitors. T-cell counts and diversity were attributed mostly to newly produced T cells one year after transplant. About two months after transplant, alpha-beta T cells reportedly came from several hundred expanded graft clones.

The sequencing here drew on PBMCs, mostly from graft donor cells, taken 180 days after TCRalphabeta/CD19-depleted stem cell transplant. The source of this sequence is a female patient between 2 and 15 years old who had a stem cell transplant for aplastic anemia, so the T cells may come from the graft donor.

The CDR3 here is CASSLFPGQAKEAKNIQYF. CDR3 nucleotides: TGTGCCAGCAGTTTATTCCCTGGACAAGCAAAGGAGGCCAAAAACATTCAGTACTTC. This sequence joins TRBV27 and TRBJ2-4, with a tentative D call TRBD1 (5 bases). The CDR3 totals 19 residues. The V gene lost 1 base and the J gene lost 1 base, with 20 bases spanning the gap. The germline V gene has CDR1 MNHEY and CDR2 SMNVEV (reference sequence).